These 11 T cell receptor beta chains originate from one sample sequenced in a study of T-cell memory formation after mild COVID-19. MiXCR was run by TCRdb on the 5' RACE reads, yielding one entry per CDR3 protein. Of 540,000 or so distinct CDR3 sequences in the sample, around 21% were seen once. The sample was PBMCs or a T cell subset sorted from them (not recorded which). Receptors were obtained from an adult woman who had mild COVID-19 (a few samples of this study predate the infection). Cell type and time point are not known.

This chain joins TRBV6-5 and TRBJ1-6; 10 positions match TRBD1. The germline V gene has CDR1 MNHEY and CDR2 SVGAGI. Trimming at V came to 0 bases and at J to 7 bases, leaving 6 bases not matched to a gene. The CDR3 spans 17 residues. The CDR3 protein is CASSYSTRTGGNSPLHF. The CDR3 DNA follows: TGTGCCAGCAGTTACTCCACCCGGACAGGGGGAAATTCACCCCTCCACTTT.

CDR3 DNA sequence: TGCGCCAGCAGCATAGGGACAGGGAATAGCAATCAGCCCCAGCATTTT. Protein: CASSIGTGNSNQPQHF. The chain recombines TRBV5-1 with TRBJ1-5; 9 bases align to TRBD1. With 4 bases clipped from V and 0 bases from J, the junction kept 5 bases outside the gene matches. This CDR3 spans 16 amino acids. Germline lookup yields CDR1 SGHRS and CDR2 YFSETQ.

The rearrangement joins TRBV6-1 to TRBJ1-6; no reliable D call. V dropped 6 bases and J dropped 11 bases, with 11 bases sitting between them. The CDR3 contains 12 residues. Germline-derived CDR1 and CDR2 are MNHNS and SASEGT. The chain's CDR3 is CASSPSNPPLHF. In nucleotides, the CDR3 is TGTGCCAGCAGCCCGTCAAACCCACCCCTCCACTTT.

This CDR3 reads CASSDSPGSNEQFF. The CDR3 DNA reads TGTGCCAGCAGTGACTCGCCAGGGTCCAATGAGCAGTTCTTC. The gene calls are TRBV6-4 and TRBJ2-1, with D perhaps matching TRBD1 (5 bases). CDR1 is MRHNA, CDR2 SNTAGT, per germline. V dropped 0 bases and J dropped 6 bases, with 9 bases sitting between them. This CDR3 has 14 residues.

The chain employs TRBV5-6 and TRBJ2-7; D is unresolved. V gave up 4 bases and J gave up 0 bases, with 14 bases separating them. CDR3 size: 15 residues. Per the germline V gene, CDR1 is SGHDT and CDR2 is YYEEEE. CDR3 sequence reads: CASSPGPASSYEQYF. The CDR3 DNA follows: TGTGCCAGCAGCCCCGGTCCGGCGAGCTCCTACGAGCAGTACTTC.

The gene calls are TRBV6-2 or TRBV6-3 and TRBJ2-5; 8 bases agree with TRBD2. This CDR3 contains 17 residues. The J segment lost 5 bases and the V segment lost 4 bases, leaving 15 bases of the junction unmatched. CDR1 and CDR2 from the germline V gene are MNHEY and SVGEGT. The CDR3 bases are TGTGCCAGCAGTTCATCGAGCAGGGTAGCGGGAACTGAGACCCAGTACTTC. This gives the protein CASSSSSRVAGTETQYF.

V usage is TRBV13 and J usage is TRBJ1-2; no definite D call. Germline V lookup: CDR1 PRHDT, CDR2 FYEKMQ (reference sequence). The CDR3 totals 12 residues. Trimming took 5 bases from V and 6 from J, leaving 10 bases between them. The CDR3 region has the DNA TGTGCCAGCAGCCCACGTTTCGATGGCTACACCTTC. As protein: CASSPRFDGYTF. Using reference TRBV13 and TRBJ1-2 for the parts outside the CDR3, the full variable domain is AAGVIQSPRHLIKEKRETATLKCYPIPRHDTVYWYQQGPGQDPQFLISFYEKMQSDKGSIPDRFSAQQFSDYHSELNMSSLELGDSALYFCASSPRFDGYTFGSGTRLTVV.

This chain uses TRBV25-1 with TRBJ2-2, with D unclear. This CDR3 is 13 amino acids long. Germline V lookup: CDR1 MGHDK, CDR2 SYGVNS. Trimming took 2 bases from V and 4 from J, leaving 5 bases between them. The CDR3, as DNA: TGTGCCAGCAGTGAAAGGAGCACCGGGGAGCTGTTTTTT. Encoded protein: CASSERSTGELFF.

The gene calls are TRBV7-2 and TRBJ1-1; 7 nucleotides line up with TRBD1. V lost 2 bases to trimming and J lost 6 bases; unmatched junction nucleotides: 6. The CDR3 has 14 residues. Germline V CDR1 and CDR2: SGHTA, FQGNSA. The CDR3 protein is CASSLLTGQAEAFF. CDR3 coding DNA: TGTGCCAGCAGCTTATTGACAGGGCAAGCTGAAGCTTTCTTT.

This clonotype was seen a few times. The chain employs TRBV19 and TRBJ1-1; no clear D gene. The CDR3 is 17 residues long. The V gene lost 3 bases and the J gene lost 6 bases, with 23 bases spanning the gap. Germline lookup yields CDR1 LNHDA and CDR2 SQIVND (reference sequence). CDR3 loop: CASSIPPNQNRVPEAFF. The CDR3 DNA follows: TGTGCCAGTAGTATCCCGCCCAATCAAAACAGAGTCCCTGAAGCTTTCTTT.

The chain recombines TRBV20-1 with TRBJ1-1; 8 positions match TRBD1. CDR1 and CDR2 from the germline V gene are DFQATT and SNEGSKA (reference sequence). J gave up 5 bases and V 2 bases, and 10 bases lay outside the gene matches. The length of the CDR3 is 15 residues. CDR3 region: CSARSLGQGWTEAFF. CDR3 bases: TGCAGTGCTAGATCCCTCGGACAGGGTTGGACTGAAGCTTTCTTT.